The 9 T cell receptor beta chains listed next were all sequenced from one sample in a study of blood T cell repertoires in COVID-19. Clones were sequenced by immunoSEQ multiplex PCR, and TCRdb holds only the in-frame ones, with some missing. The sample holds under 200,000 clones, less than 85% seen once. The sample comprised PBMCs or T cells enriched from blood (not recorded which). The receptors were gathered from a man in his fifties or sixties who had recovered from COVID-19.

The chain recombines TRBV19 with TRBJ1-5, with unresolved D. The germline V gene has CDR1 LNHDA and CDR2 SQIVND (reference sequence). The CDR3 runs to 15 residues. The germline V and J ends were trimmed by 5 bases and 2 bases, with 13 bases remaining between them. The CDR3 loop is CASSDVARGNQPQHF. CDR3 bases: TGTGCCAGTAGTGACGTAGCGAGGGGCAATCAGCCCCAGCATTTT.

The V gene is TRBV15, the J gene TRBJ1-2; 10 bases match TRBD1. The CDR3 has 15 amino acids. The V gene end was trimmed by 4 bases and the J gene end by 3 bases; junction bases not matched to a gene: 5. Germline CDR1 LNHNV, CDR2 YYDKDF (reference sequence). The CDR3 loop reads CATSIGTGEHYGYTF. The CDR3 DNA is TGTGCCACCAGCATAGGGACAGGGGAACACTATGGCTACACCTTC. Full variable domain (rest looked up from reference TRBV15 and TRBJ1-2): DAMVIQNPRYQVTQFGKPVTLSCSQTLNHNVMYWYQQKSSQAPKLLFHYYDKDFNNEADTPDNFQSRRPNTSFCFLDIRSPGLGDTAMYLCATSIGTGEHYGYTFGSGTRLTVV.

This chain connects TRBV5-4 to TRBJ2-7; TRBD2 is a possible D gene (6 bases). CDR3 length equals 16 residues. Germline lookup yields CDR1 SGHNT and CDR2 YYREEE (reference sequence). V lost 4 bases to trimming and J lost 4 bases, with 21 bases between them. The CDR3 loop is CASSPRGQGGQYEQYF. Here the CDR3 DNA reads TGTGCCAGCAGCCCCCGCGGGCAGGGAGGTCAGTACGAGCAGTACTTC.

This clone occurred a few times. The sample carries other DNA sequences with the same CDR3. This sequence joins TRBV5-6 and TRBJ1-2; 7 nucleotides align to TRBD1. Per germline, CDR1 SGHDT and CDR2 YYEEEE. Losses at the gene ends were 4 bases for V and 2 bases for J; bases not matched to a gene: 5. CDR3 length equals 14 residues. The CDR3, as DNA: TGTGCCAGCAGCCGAGGACAGGAGAACTATGGCTACACCTTC. Translated, it gives CASSRGQENYGYTF.

The V call is TRBV2, the J call TRBJ2-2; TRBD2 aligns across 7 bases. Germline V lookup: CDR1 SNHLY, CDR2 FYNNEI. The CDR3 extends over 15 amino acids. V gave up 8 bases and J gave up 5 bases; unmatched junction bases: 11. The CDR3 here is CASGALGGSTGELFF. DNA of the CDR3: TGTGCCAGCGGTGCGTTGGGGGGGTCAACCGGGGAGCTGTTTTTT.

This rearrangement joins TRBV27 to TRBJ1-5, with TRBD1 matching over 8 bases. Trimming cost V 3 bases and J 7 bases; bases outside gene matches: 5. CDR3 size: 14 residues. Germline CDR1 and CDR2: MNHEY and SMNVEV (reference sequence). CDR3: CASSFRQGWQPQHF. The DNA for the CDR3 is TGTGCCAGCAGTTTCCGACAGGGGTGGCAGCCCCAGCATTTT.

The genes are TRBV4-3 and TRBJ1-2; the D gene is possibly TRBD1 (5 bases). The germline V and J ends were trimmed by 1 base and 4 bases, with 10 bases remaining between them. The CDR3 has 14 amino acids. Germline CDR1 is LGHNA and CDR2 is YSLEER. The CDR3 region is CASSQGGGVYGYTF. The CDR3 region has the DNA TGCGCCAGCAGCCAAGGTGGGGGGGTCTATGGCTACACCTTC.

The chain is built from TRBV6-1 and TRBJ2-7; the match to TRBD2 covers 10 bases. The CDR3 runs 16 residues. Unmatched junction bases numbered 9, after V lost 3 bases and J lost 4 bases. Germline V gene lookup returns CDR1 MNHNS and CDR2 SASEGT. The CDR3 DNA follows: TGTGCCAGCAGTGATTATGAGCGGGGGGGCCGTTACGAGCAGTACTTC. Its translation is CASSDYERGGRYEQYF.

The gene calls are TRBV5-5 and TRBJ2-7, with a possible D match to TRBD2 (6 bases). Trimming removed 0 bases from V and 3 bases from J, with 13 bases in between. Germline-derived CDR1 and CDR2 are SGHKS and YYEKEE (reference sequence). The CDR3 has 15 amino acids. The CDR3 region is CASSLAMGLNYEQYF. CDR3 in DNA: TGTGCCAGCAGCTTGGCGATGGGACTCAACTACGAGCAGTACTTC.